In this sample, the clone carrying this TCR beta chain turned up a few times. Its cognate antigen is unknown. The entry originates in a study of cytomegalovirus exposure and HLA in healthy donors. Study outcomes and limitations: Certain sequence variants were highly shared and formed a cluster, and this cluster was likely a sequencing artifact. The study recorded 150 to 200 TCR beta chains that were cytomegalovirus-associated.

The CDR3 has 15 residues. Germline assignment: CDR1 MGHRA and CDR2 YSYEKL. V was cut by 0 bases and J by 2 bases, with 10 bases left in between. PCR used 60 Vbeta primers and 13 Jbeta primers. Measured with immunoSEQ multiplex PCR; TCRdb has only the in-frame clones, and not every one. Among about 180,000 clones listed, 60% to 85% were seen once. The rearrangement uses TRBV4-1 and TRBJ2-5; D perhaps matches TRBD2 (6 bases). Input material: PBMCs. The receptor was derived from a man in his forties in good health and CMV-seronegative. The CDR3 spells CASSQEGSGQETQYF. The CDR3 DNA sequence: TGCGCCAGCAGCCAAGAGGGTAGCGGTCAAGAGACCCAGTACTTC.